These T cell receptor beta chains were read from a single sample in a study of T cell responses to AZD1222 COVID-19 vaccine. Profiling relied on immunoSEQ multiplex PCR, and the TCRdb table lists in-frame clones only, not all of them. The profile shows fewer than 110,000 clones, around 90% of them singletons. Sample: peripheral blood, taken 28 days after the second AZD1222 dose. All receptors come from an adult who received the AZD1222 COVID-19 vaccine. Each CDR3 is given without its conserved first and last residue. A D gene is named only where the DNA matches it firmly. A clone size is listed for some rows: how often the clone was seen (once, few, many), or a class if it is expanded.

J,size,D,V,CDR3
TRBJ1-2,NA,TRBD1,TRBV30,AWRGLGQADNYGYT
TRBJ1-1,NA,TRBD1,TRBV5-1,ASSGGQEGTEAF
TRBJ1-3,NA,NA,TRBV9,ASSSLGEERDTIY
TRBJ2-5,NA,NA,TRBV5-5,ASSLDTLGLETQY
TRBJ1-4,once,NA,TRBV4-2,ASSHDRNNEKLF
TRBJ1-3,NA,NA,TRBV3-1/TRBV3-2,ASSQLTLSGNTIY
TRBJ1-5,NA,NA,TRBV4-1,ASSQLGNSNQPQH
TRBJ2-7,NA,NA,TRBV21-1,ASSKALPGGGYEQY
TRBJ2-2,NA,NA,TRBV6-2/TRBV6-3,ASSPVNRVGTGELF
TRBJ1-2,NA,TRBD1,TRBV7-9,ASSADRDRFIGYT
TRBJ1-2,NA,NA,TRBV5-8,ASSLLGRTTNYGYT
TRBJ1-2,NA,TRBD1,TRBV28,ASSSTGGNGYT
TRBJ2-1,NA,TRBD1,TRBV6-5,ASNLQGDTYNEQF
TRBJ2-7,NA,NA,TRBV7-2,ASSSSWNSYEQY
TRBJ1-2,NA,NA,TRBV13,ASSLNRASYGYT
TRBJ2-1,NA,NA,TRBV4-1,ASSQDSGDQANEQF
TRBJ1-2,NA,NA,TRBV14,ASSQVAGANYGYT
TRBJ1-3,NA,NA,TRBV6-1,ASSVQDGNSGNTIY
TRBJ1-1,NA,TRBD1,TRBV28,ASSTGGTEAF
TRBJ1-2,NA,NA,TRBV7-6,ASSLEGGRRSYGYT
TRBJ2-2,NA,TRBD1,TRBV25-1,ASRPDRGNTGELF
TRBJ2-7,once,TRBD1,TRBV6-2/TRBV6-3,ASSYSVTGRWDSFYEQY
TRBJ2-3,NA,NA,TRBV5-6,ASSLAVEPDTQY
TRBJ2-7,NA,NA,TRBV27,ASSLLFGAVGYEQY
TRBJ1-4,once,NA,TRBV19,ASSGVGTNEKLF
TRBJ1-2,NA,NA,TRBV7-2,ASSFAGVSGYGYT
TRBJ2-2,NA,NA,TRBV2,ASSVTAGELF
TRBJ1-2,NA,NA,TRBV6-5,ASSYSSAGKPYGYT
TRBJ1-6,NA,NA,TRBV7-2,ASSLGVINSPLH